The clone carrying this TCR beta chain was seen a handful of times. TCRdb reanalysed the 5' RACE reads using MiXCR and keeps one entry per CDR3 protein. The repertoire includes about 64,000 distinct CDR3 sequences, about 22% of them detected once, and 2.5% to 3% sits in the top ten. This receptor was taken from a female donor with breast cancer. Specimen: memory CD4+ T cells sorted from a lymph node. Stated subset: memory CD4+ T cells, CD4+CD45RO+CD25-.

CDR3 sequence: CASSFWFLSSYNEQFF. As DNA, the CDR3 is TGTGCCAGCAGCTTTTGGTTCTTGAGCTCCTACAATGAGCAGTTCTTC. The J gene is TRBJ2-1, the V gene TRBV5-6; D is unresolved. The CDR3 covers 16 residues. Trimming removed 2 bases from V and 0 bases from J, with 12 bases in between. Germline assignment: CDR1 SGHDT and CDR2 YYEEEE. Drawing the rest from reference TRBV5-6 and TRBJ2-1, the complete variable domain is DAGVTQSPTHLIKTRGQQVTLRCSPKSGHDTVSWYQQALGQGPQFIFQYYEEEERQRGNFPDRFSGHQFPNYSSELNVNALLLGDSALYLCASSFWFLSSYNEQFFGPGTRLTVL.